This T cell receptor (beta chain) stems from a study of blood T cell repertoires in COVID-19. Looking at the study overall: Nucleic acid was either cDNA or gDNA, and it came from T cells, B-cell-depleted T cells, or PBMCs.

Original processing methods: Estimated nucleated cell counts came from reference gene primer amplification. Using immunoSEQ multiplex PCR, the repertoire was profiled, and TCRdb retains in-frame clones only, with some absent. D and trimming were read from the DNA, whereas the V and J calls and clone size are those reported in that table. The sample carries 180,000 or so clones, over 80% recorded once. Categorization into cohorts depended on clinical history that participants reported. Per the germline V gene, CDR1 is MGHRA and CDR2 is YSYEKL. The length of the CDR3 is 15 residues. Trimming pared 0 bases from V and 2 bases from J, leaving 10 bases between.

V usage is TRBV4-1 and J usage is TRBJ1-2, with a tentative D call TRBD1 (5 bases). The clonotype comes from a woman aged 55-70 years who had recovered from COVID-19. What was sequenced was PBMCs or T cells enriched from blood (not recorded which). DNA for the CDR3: TGCGCCAGCAGCCAAGATTGGTCAGGGAACTATGGCTACACCTTC. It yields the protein CASSQDWSGNYGYTF.